One and the same sample provided the 24 T cell receptor beta chains below, sequenced in a study of cytomegalovirus exposure and HLA in healthy donors. 13 Jbeta primers and 60 Vbeta primers were used for the PCR. Produced via immunoSEQ multiplex PCR; TCRdb's table is partial and in-frame only. The table includes 130,000 to 150,000 clones, over 60% detected once. Sequenced input: PBMCs. All receptors come from a woman aged 18-29 years in good health and CMV-seronegative.

This rearrangement joins TRBV5-4 to TRBJ1-1, with D maybe TRBD1 (6 bases). V gave up 2 bases and J gave up 0 bases, with 8 bases separating them. CDR1 and CDR2 from the germline V gene are SGHNT and YYREEE (reference sequence). The CDR3 contains 14 residues. The CDR3 region is CASSFGQMNTEAFF. The CDR3 DNA reads as TGTGCCAGCAGCTTCGGACAGATGAACACTGAAGCTTTCTTT.

This chain joins TRBV11-2 and TRBJ2-1, with TRBD1 as a possible D gene (6 bases). The germline V gene has CDR1 SGHAT and CDR2 FQNNGV. V lost 0 bases to trimming and J lost 13 bases, with 22 bases between them. This CDR3 spans 16 amino acids. Here the CDR3 reads CASSLDGYPLGTIQFF. The CDR3 nucleotides read TGTGCCAGCAGCTTAGATGGCTACCCGTTGGGGACAATTCAGTTCTTC.

The chain links TRBV5-1 to TRBJ2-1; a possible D gene is TRBD2 (7 bases). V was clipped by 2 bases and J by 4 bases, with 13 bases between them. Germline CDR1 is SGHRS and CDR2 is YFSETQ. The length of the CDR3 is 15 residues. CDR3 protein: CASSFRGGAYNEQFF. The CDR3 coding sequence is TGCGCCAGCAGCTTTCGAGGGGGGGCGTACAATGAGCAGTTCTTC.

The chain is built from TRBV7-2 and TRBJ2-7, with 8 bases that match TRBD2. The CDR3 sequence is 17 residues long. J lost 4 bases, V lost 6 bases, and 17 bases had no gene match. Per germline, CDR1 SGHTA and CDR2 FQGNSA. CDR3 coding DNA: TGTGCCAGCAGTCTAGGGATTCGCGGGAGGCCCCCTTACGAGCAGTACGTC. It specifies CASSLGIRGRPPYEQYV.

The gene calls are TRBV11-2 and TRBJ2-1; TRBD2 matches at 11 bases. This CDR3 has 17 amino acids. Per the germline V gene, CDR1 is SGHAT and CDR2 is FQNNGV. The V segment lost 0 bases and the J segment 7 bases; nucleotides outside the gene matches: 8. This chain's CDR3 is CASSLDRLAGMGNEQFF. The DNA of the CDR3 is TGTGCCAGCAGCTTAGATCGACTAGCGGGAATGGGAAATGAGCAGTTCTTC.

The rearrangement links TRBV7-9 to TRBJ1-1; D is unresolved. The CDR3 runs 15 residues. V was clipped by 1 base and J by 0 bases, with 9 bases between them. Per the germline V gene, CDR1 is SEHNR and CDR2 is FQNEAQ (reference sequence). As DNA, the CDR3 is TGTGCCAGCAGCTTAGTTGGAGGAGTGAACACTGAAGCTTTCTTT. The encoded protein is CASSLVGGVNTEAFF.

This sequence joins TRBV6-5 and TRBJ1-6; D gene uncertain. Germline CDR1 and CDR2: MNHEY and SVGAGI. The CDR3 consists of 13 residues. Trimming pared 7 bases from V and 10 bases from J, leaving 14 bases between. This CDR3 reads CASKRGRGSPLHF. The CDR3 nucleotides are TGTGCCAGCAAACGAGGCAGAGGCTCACCCCTCCACTTT.

In its sample, this clone was seen many times. V is TRBV5-6 and J is TRBJ2-1, with 8 bases fitting TRBD1. The CDR3 extends over 16 amino acids. The trim removed 0 bases at V and 3 bases at J, leaving 5 bases unmatched. Germline V lookup: CDR1 SGHDT, CDR2 YYEEEE. CDR3 sequence (DNA): TGTGCCAGCAGCTTGGAGGGACAGGATGTCTACAATGAGCAGTTCTTC. Translated, it gives CASSLEGQDVYNEQFF.

V gene TRBV4-3 combines with J gene TRBJ2-1; 8 bases agree with TRBD2. Germline V gene data show CDR1 as LGHNA and CDR2 as YSLEER. Germline trimming cut 0 bases from V and 3 bases from J; bases unmatched to any gene: 7. The CDR3 runs to 17 residues. CDR3 DNA: TGCGCCAGCAGCCAAGATGGAGGGCGGGGGGACTACAATGAGCAGTTCTTC. Translating it yields CASSQDGGRGDYNEQFF.

This clone was recorded a few times. V and J are TRBV19 and TRBJ2-5; D call uncertain. CDR1 LNHDA and CDR2 SQIVND come from the germline V gene (reference sequence). This CDR3 is 11 amino acids long. Deletions cut 6 bases from V and 5 bases from J, with 7 bases between. The DNA for the CDR3 is TGTGCCAGTAGGATTGAGGAGACCCAGTACTTC. It specifies CASRIEETQYF.

This chain joins TRBV10-3 and TRBJ2-1; the match to TRBD2 covers 8 bases. Trimming cost V 0 bases and J 8 bases; bases outside gene matches: 12. Per the germline V gene, CDR1 is ENHRY and CDR2 is SYGVKD. CDR3 length: 17 amino acids. CDR3: CAISESRRGGQIDEQFF. The DNA for the CDR3 is TGTGCCATCAGTGAGTCACGACGGGGGGGCCAGATAGATGAGCAGTTCTTC.

V and J are TRBV29-1 and TRBJ1-1; D possibly corresponds to TRBD1 (5 bases). The CDR3 has 15 residues. Trimming pared 6 bases from V and 2 bases from J, leaving 19 bases between. Looked up from germline, CDR1 is SQVTM and CDR2 is ANQGSEA. The CDR3 bases are TGCAGCGTGGGGCCTCTCAGGTCCAGAAACACTGAAGCTTTCTTT. Amino acid sequence: CSVGPLRSRNTEAFF.

The J gene is TRBJ2-4, the V gene TRBV4-1, with no clear D. Germline assignment: CDR1 MGHRA and CDR2 YSYEKL. V lost 0 bases and J 5 bases, leaving 5 bases between the germline ends. There are 13 residues in the CDR3. In nucleotides, the CDR3 is TGCGCCAGCAGCCAAGATCCGGAAAACATTCAGTACTTC. This gives the protein CASSQDPENIQYF.

This clone was counted a single time. This chain joins TRBV18 and TRBJ2-7; D is ambiguous. V shed 6 bases and J shed 2 bases, with 11 bases lying between them. Germline loops: CDR1 KGHSH, CDR2 LQKENI. The CDR3 loop spans 13 amino acids. The CDR3 is CASSLDTPYEQYV. The CDR3 nucleotides are TGTGCCAGCTCGCTCGACACCCCCTACGAGCAGTACGTC.

A single count supports this clone. The chain joins TRBV5-1 to TRBJ2-2; TRBD2 aligns across 8 bases. V was pared by 0 bases and J by 4 bases, with 2 bases of the junction left unmatched. Germline loops: CDR1 SGHRS, CDR2 YFSETQ. The CDR3 runs to 15 residues. The CDR3 region is CASSLDGRATGELFF. CDR3 nucleotides: TGCGCCAGCAGCTTGGACGGGAGGGCCACCGGGGAGCTGTTTTTT.

This CDR3 reads CASSSGQGNTIYF. DNA for the CDR3: TGTGCCAGCAGCTCCGGACAGGGTAACACCATATATTTT. The rearrangement joins TRBV7-2 to TRBJ1-3; TRBD1 matches 8 bases. Germline assignment: CDR1 SGHTA and CDR2 FQGNSA. The J segment lost 7 bases and the V segment lost 4 bases, leaving 3 bases of the junction unmatched. The CDR3 extends over 13 amino acids.

CDR3 in DNA: TGTGCCAGCAGCTCGGGACTCCAGCAGTTCTTC. Amino acids: CASSSGLQQFF. This sequence joins TRBV7-2 and TRBJ2-1; tentatively, D is TRBD2 (6 bases). Trimming pared 4 bases from V and 11 bases from J, leaving 9 bases between. The CDR3 runs 11 residues. Looked up from germline, CDR1 is SGHTA and CDR2 is FQGNSA.

DNA for the CDR3: TGTGCCAGCAGTTTACAGGGCATAAAGTACTTC. This sequence encodes CASSLQGIKYF. This chain links TRBV28 with TRBJ2-7, with D perhaps TRBD1 (5 bases). The V gene's germline CDR1 is MDHEN and CDR2 SYDVKM. This CDR3 spans 11 amino acids. V dropped 2 bases and J dropped 11 bases, with 10 bases sitting between them.

V is TRBV9 and J is TRBJ2-1, with 8 nucleotides matching TRBD2. V trimming: 0 bases; J trimming: 2 bases; junction bases outside the gene matches: 4. The CDR3 runs 16 residues. Germline lookup yields CDR1 SGDLS and CDR2 YYNGEE. The CDR3 DNA follows: TGTGCCAGCAGCGTAGCCGGGAGGGACGCCTACAATGAGCAGTTCTTC. Its translation is CASSVAGRDAYNEQFF.

The chain links TRBV6-5 to TRBJ1-5; 8 bases are shared with TRBD1. The V gene's germline CDR1 is MNHEY and CDR2 SVGAGI. The CDR3 sequence is 15 residues long. After removal of 4 bases from V and 4 bases from J, the junction contained 6 bases not matched to a gene. CDR3 loop: CASSSQGEKNQPQHF. CDR3 nucleotides: TGTGCCAGCAGTTCACAGGGGGAAAAAAATCAGCCCCAGCATTTT.

The chain carries TRBV5-1 and TRBJ2-7, with a weak D call TRBD1 (5 bases). This CDR3 spans 14 amino acids. Germline V gives CDR1 SGHRS, CDR2 YFSETQ. The V gene lost 2 bases and the J gene lost 2 bases, with 11 bases spanning the gap. The CDR3 loop is CASSFDSATYEQYF. For the CDR3, the DNA is TGCGCCAGCAGCTTTGACAGCGCGACCTACGAGCAGTACTTC. The full variable domain, completed using reference TRBV5-1 and TRBJ2-7, is KAGVTQTPRYLIKTRGQQVTLSCSPISGHRSVSWYQQTPGQGLQFLFEYFSETQRNKGNFPGRFSGRQFSNSRSEMNVSTLELGDSALYLCASSFDSATYEQYFGPGTRLTVT.

The rearrangement uses TRBV7-2 and TRBJ2-2, with D possibly matching TRBD1 (6 bases). The length of the CDR3 is 12 residues. Germline V gene data show CDR1 as SGHTA and CDR2 as FQGNSA. Between the trimmed V and J ends, which lost 9 bases and 7 bases, there was a span of 12 bases. CDR3 residues: CASQGMGGELFF. The CDR3 DNA is TGTGCCAGTCAGGGGATGGGCGGGGAGCTGTTTTTT.

Note on this clone: Other DNA sequences in the sample encode the same CDR3. This sequence joins TRBV15 and TRBJ2-3; no reliable D call. CDR3 length: 16 residues. The germline gives CDR1 LNHNV, CDR2 YYDKDF (reference sequence). Trimming shortened V by 0 bases and J by 6 bases, and 16 bases separated the two germline ends. As DNA, the CDR3 is TGTGCCACCAGCAGAGATCGTGGAGAACCTCCGGATACGCAGTATTTT. It encodes CATSRDRGEPPDTQYF.

Details on this clone: A read error may account for a junction end that differs from germline. Other DNA sequences within the sample encode an identical CDR3. The chain combines TRBV28 with TRBJ1-1; D remains ambiguous. Germline V gene sequence: CDR1 MDHEN, CDR2 SYDVKM. This CDR3 contains 11 residues. CDR3 bases: TGTGCCAGCAGTTCGTACACTGAAGCGTTCTTT. The encoded protein is CASSSYTEAFF.